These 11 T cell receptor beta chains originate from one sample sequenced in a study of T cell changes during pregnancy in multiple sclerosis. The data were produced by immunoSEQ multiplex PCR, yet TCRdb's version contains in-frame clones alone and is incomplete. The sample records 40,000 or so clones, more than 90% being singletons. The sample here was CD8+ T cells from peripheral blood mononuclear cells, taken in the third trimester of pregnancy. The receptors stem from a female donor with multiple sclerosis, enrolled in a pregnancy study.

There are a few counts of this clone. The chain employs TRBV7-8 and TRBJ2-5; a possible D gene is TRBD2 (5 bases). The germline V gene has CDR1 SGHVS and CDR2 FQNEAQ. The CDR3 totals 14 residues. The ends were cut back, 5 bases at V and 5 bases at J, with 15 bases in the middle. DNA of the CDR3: TGTGCCAGCAGCGCCCTACTAGAATGGGAGACCCAGTACTTC. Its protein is CASSALLEWETQYF.

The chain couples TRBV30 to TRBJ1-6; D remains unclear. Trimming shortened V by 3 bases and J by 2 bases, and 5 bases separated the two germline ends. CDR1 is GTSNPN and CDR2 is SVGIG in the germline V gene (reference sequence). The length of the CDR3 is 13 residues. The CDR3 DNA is TGTGCCTGGAGCGTAACCTATAATTCACCCCTCCACTTT. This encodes CAWSVTYNSPLHF. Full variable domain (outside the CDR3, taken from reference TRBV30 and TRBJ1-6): SQTIHQWPATLVQPVGSPLSLECTVEGTSNPNLYWYRQAAGRGLQLLFYSVGIGQISSEVPQNLSASRPQDRQFILSSKKLLLSDSGFYLCAWSVTYNSPLHFGNGTRLTVT.

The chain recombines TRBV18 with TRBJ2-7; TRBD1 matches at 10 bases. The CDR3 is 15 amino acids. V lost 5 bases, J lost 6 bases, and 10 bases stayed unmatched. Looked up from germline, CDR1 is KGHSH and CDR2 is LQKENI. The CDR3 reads CASSAGTGVQREQYF. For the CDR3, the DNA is TGTGCCAGCTCAGCCGGGACAGGGGTTCAACGCGAGCAGTACTTC.

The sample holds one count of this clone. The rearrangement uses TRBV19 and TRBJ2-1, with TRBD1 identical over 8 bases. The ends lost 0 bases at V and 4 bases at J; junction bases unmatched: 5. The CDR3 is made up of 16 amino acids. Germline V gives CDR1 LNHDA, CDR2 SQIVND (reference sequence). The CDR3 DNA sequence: TGTGCCAGTAGTATAGATTCCAGGGGGCTATACAATGAGCAGTTCTTC. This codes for CASSIDSRGLYNEQFF.

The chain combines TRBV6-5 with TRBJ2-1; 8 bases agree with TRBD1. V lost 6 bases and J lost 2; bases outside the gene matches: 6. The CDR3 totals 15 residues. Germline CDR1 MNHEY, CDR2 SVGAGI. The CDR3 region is CASRPHRGAYNEQFF. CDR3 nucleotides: TGTGCCAGCAGACCTCACAGGGGGGCCTACAATGAGCAGTTCTTC.

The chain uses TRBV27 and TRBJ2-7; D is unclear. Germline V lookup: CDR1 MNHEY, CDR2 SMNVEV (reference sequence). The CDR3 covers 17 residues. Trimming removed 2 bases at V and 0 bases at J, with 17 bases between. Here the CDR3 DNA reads TGTGCCAGCAGTTTAAGGTGGGCCAACATTTACTCCTACGAGCAGTACTTC. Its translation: CASSLRWANIYSYEQYF.

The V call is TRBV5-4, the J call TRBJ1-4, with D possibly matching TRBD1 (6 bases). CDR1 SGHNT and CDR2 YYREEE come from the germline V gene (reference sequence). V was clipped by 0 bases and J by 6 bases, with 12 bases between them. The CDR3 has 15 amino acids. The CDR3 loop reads CASSLADSYDEKLFF. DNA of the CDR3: TGTGCCAGCAGCTTGGCGGACAGTTATGATGAAAAACTGTTTTTT.

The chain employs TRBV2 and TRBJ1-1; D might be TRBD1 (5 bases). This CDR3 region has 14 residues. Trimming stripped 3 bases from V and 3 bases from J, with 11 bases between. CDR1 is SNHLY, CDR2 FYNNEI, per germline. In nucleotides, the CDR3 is TGTGCCAGCAGTGAGGGGGGGGAGGACACTGAAGCTTTCTTT. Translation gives CASSEGGEDTEAFF.

This chain's CDR3 is CASSVEGADTDTQYF. The CDR3 nucleotides are TGTGCCAGCAGCGTAGAAGGGGCCGACACAGATACGCAGTATTTT. The rearrangement uses TRBV9 and TRBJ2-3, with D perhaps matching TRBD1 (5 bases). V gave up 0 bases and J gave up 2 bases, with 10 bases separating them. The CDR3 covers 15 residues. The germline V gene encodes CDR1 SGDLS and CDR2 YYNGEE.

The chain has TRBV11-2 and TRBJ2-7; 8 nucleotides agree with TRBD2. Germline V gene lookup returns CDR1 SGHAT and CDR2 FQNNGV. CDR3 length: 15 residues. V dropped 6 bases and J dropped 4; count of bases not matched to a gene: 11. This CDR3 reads CASRSRLSGGYEQYF. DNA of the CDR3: TGTGCCAGCAGAAGTCGGCTAAGCGGGGGATACGAGCAGTACTTC.

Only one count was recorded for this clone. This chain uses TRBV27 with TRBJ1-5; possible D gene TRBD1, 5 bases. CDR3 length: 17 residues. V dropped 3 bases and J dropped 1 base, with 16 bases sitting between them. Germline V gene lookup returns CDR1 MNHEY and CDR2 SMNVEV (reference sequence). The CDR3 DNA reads TGTGCCAGCAGTTTGCGCGGACAAATAGAAAGCAATCAGCCCCAGCATTTT. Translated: CASSLRGQIESNQPQHF.